The 28 T cell receptor beta chains listed next were all sequenced from one sample in a study of human T cells and chemical hapten exposure (dated by TCRdb to 2020 to 2022). To prepare the library, RACE was applied. Sequencing instrument: NextSeq 500. Through fastp at Q25 and MiXCR, TCRdb rebuilt clones from the public reads, retaining in-frame beta chains. Entries are consolidated by CDR3 protein sequence, retaining the most common genes and DNA. For this sample the table gives roughly 120,000 distinct CDR3 sequences, of which approximately 13% were detected only once. In total, the top ten clones hold about 0.9% of the sample. What the time point label conveys for this sample: patch test 1, 2 weeks after DPC sensitization. This specimen's treatment or condition label, interpreted: therapeutic diphenylcyclopropenone sensitization with weekly scalp DPC. Sequences were derived from whole blood, sampled in connection with sensitization to the hapten diphenylcyclopropenone (DPC). These receptors were obtained from a man aged 18 to 29 with alopecia areata. Some clones in this sample may be carry-over from other donors' samples.

The J gene is TRBJ1-1, the V gene TRBV11-3, with TRBD1 matching over 9 bases. CDR3 length equals 13 residues. J lost 12 bases, V lost 3 bases, and 8 bases had no gene match. CDR1 and CDR2 from the germline V gene are SGHNT and YENEEA. The CDR3 spells CASSLGTGQVSFF. The CDR3, as DNA: TGTGCCAGCAGCTTGGGGACAGGGCAAGTATCTTTCTTT.

This clonotype has only a few counts. CDR3 sequence reads: CSVRQGSSYEQYF. DNA for the CDR3: TGCAGCGTTCGGCAGGGCAGCTCCTACGAGCAGTACTTC. V and J are TRBV29-1 and TRBJ2-7; the D gene is possibly TRBD1 (5 bases). V lost 5 bases and J 0 bases, leaving 11 bases between the germline ends. CDR1 is SQVTM and CDR2 is ANQGSEA in the germline V gene. The CDR3 is 13 residues long.

This clonotype was counted many times. The chain employs TRBV27 and TRBJ1-1, with D perhaps TRBD1 (5 bases). CDR1 and CDR2 from the germline V gene are MNHEY and SMNVEV (reference sequence). V was shortened by 6 bases and J by 6 bases, with 20 bases between the two germline ends. This CDR3 spans 15 amino acids. CDR3: CASSPLGGILAEAFF. CDR3 bases: TGTGCCAGCAGCCCTCTTGGGGGTATTTTGGCTGAAGCTTTCTTT.

The chain has TRBV20-1 and TRBJ1-6, with D tentatively TRBD1 (6 bases). The germline V and J ends were trimmed by 7 bases and 6 bases, with 16 bases remaining between them. The CDR3 sequence is 14 residues long. The germline CDR1 and CDR2 sequences are DFQATT and SNEGSKA (reference sequence). This CDR3 is CSVMGGSRNSPLHF. The CDR3 bases are TGCAGTGTTATGGGGGGCAGCCGTAATTCACCCCTCCACTTT.

The CDR3 coding sequence is TGCAGCGTGGGCCCCGGACAGGGGGGCACCGGGGAGCTGTTTTTT. Its protein product is CSVGPGQGGTGELFF. The rearrangement links TRBV29-1 to TRBJ2-2; 10 bases are a match to TRBD1. The junction had 8 bases not matched to a gene; V was cut back by 6 bases and J by 4 bases. Germline V lookup: CDR1 SQVTM, CDR2 ANQGSEA. This CDR3 spans 15 amino acids.

At least ten counts were recorded for this clonotype. The chain links TRBV15 to TRBJ2-1; D gene uncertain. CDR3 length: 16 amino acids. Germline V CDR1 and CDR2: LNHNV, YYDKDF (reference sequence). The V gene lost 1 base and the J gene lost 2 bases, with 12 bases spanning the gap. The CDR3 bases are TGTGCCACCAGCAGAGTGGGGTCTCCTACCTACAATGAGCAGTTCTTC. As protein: CATSRVGSPTYNEQFF.

The table lists this clonotype with a few counts. The gene calls are TRBV18 and TRBJ1-1; 7 bases are a match to TRBD1. The germline gives CDR1 KGHSH, CDR2 LQKENI. The V and J ends lost 6 bases and 5 bases, in that order; junction bases with no gene match: 12. CDR3 length: 15 amino acids. The CDR3 loop is CASSTTGVRETEAFF. The DNA of the CDR3 is TGTGCCAGCTCCACAACAGGGGTCAGGGAGACTGAAGCTTTCTTT.

The CDR3 DNA follows: TGTGCCAGTAGATATACTAGCGTAAACACCGGGGAGCTGTTTTTT. It codes for CASRYTSVNTGELFF. V usage is TRBV19 and J usage is TRBJ2-2; 7 bases fit TRBD2. CDR3 length equals 15 residues. Germline trimming cut 6 bases from V and 2 bases from J; bases unmatched to any gene: 6. CDR1 is LNHDA and CDR2 is SQIVND in the germline V gene (reference sequence). The whole variable domain, remainder taken from reference TRBV19 and TRBJ2-2, is DGGITQSPKYLFRKEGQNVTLSCEQNLNHDAMYWYRQDPGQGLRLIYYSQIVNDFQKGDIAEGYSVSREKKESFPLTVTSAQKNPTAFYLCASRYTSVNTGELFFGEGSRLTVL.

This clonotype was picked up a small number of times. V gene TRBV7-9 combines with J gene TRBJ2-7; unclear D gene. Per germline, CDR1 SEHNR and CDR2 FQNEAQ (reference sequence). The CDR3 runs to 12 residues. Between the trimmed V and J ends, which lost 5 bases and 2 bases, there was a span of 7 bases. CDR3 coding DNA: TGTGCCAGCAGCCCCGGAGCCTACGAGCAGTACGTC. Encoded protein: CASSPGAYEQYV.

This clonotype has a handful of counts. The V and J genes are TRBV10-3 and TRBJ2-7, with D unresolved. Germline V gene lookup returns CDR1 ENHRY and CDR2 SYGVKD. V lost 6 bases, J lost 4 bases, and 7 bases lay in between. This CDR3 has 11 residues. The CDR3 coding sequence is TGTGCCATCAGGGAAGGGTACGAGCAGTACGTC. Amino acids: CAIREGYEQYV.

This clonotype was seen only a few times. The J gene is TRBJ2-3, the V gene TRBV11-3; 7 nucleotides line up with TRBD1. This CDR3 is 18 amino acids long. Germline V gene lookup returns CDR1 SGHNT and CDR2 YENEEA. V shed 1 base, J shed 4 bases, and the junction held 14 bases outside the gene matches. DNA of the CDR3: TGTGCCAGCAGCTTAGCTGTGTTTCAGGGGGTGGAGGCAGATACGCAGTATTTT. Translation: CASSLAVFQGVEADTQYF.

This clonotype was counted at least ten times. The CDR3 coding sequence is TGTGCCAGCAGCTTAGGGACAGCCGGGGAGCTGTTTTTT. It specifies CASSLGTAGELFF. The J gene is TRBJ2-2, the V gene TRBV7-6; weak D call: TRBD1 (6 bases). Deletions cut 1 base from V and 6 bases from J, with 6 bases between. Germline assignment: CDR1 SGHVS and CDR2 FNYEAQ. The CDR3 is 13 amino acids.

This sequence joins TRBV5-6 and TRBJ1-1; D gene unclear. The CDR3 contains 15 residues. Germline CDR1 and CDR2: SGHDT and YYEEEE. Trimming removed 2 bases at V and 0 bases at J, with 11 bases between. The CDR3 nucleotides are TGTGCCAGCAGCTTTCTTCAACTGATGAACACTGAAGCTTTCTTT. Encoded protein: CASSFLQLMNTEAFF.

The rearrangement uses TRBV20-1 and TRBJ2-5; D may correspond to TRBD1 or TRBD2 (5 bases each). Per germline, CDR1 DFQATT and CDR2 SNEGSKA (reference sequence). The CDR3 consists of 15 residues. Trimming removed 5 bases at V and 5 bases at J, with 21 bases between. CDR3 DNA sequence: TGCAGTGCTCGTTTGTTCCAGGGAAGCGGCGAGACCCAGTACTTC. This sequence encodes CSARLFQGSGETQYF.

The genes are TRBV9 and TRBJ1-1, with TRBD1 identical over 7 bases. Germline values: CDR1 SGDLS, CDR2 YYNGEE. This CDR3 is 17 amino acids long. With 4 bases clipped from V and 0 bases from J, the junction kept 12 bases outside the gene matches. CDR3 amino acids: CASSPVQGRFVNTEAFF. The CDR3 coding sequence is TGTGCCAGCAGCCCCGTACAGGGGAGGTTCGTGAACACTGAAGCTTTCTTT.

This clonotype appeared a few times. V usage is TRBV9 and J usage is TRBJ1-6, with D perhaps matching TRBD1 (5 bases). The germline CDR1 and CDR2 sequences are SGDLS and YYNGEE. The CDR3 runs to 19 residues. The V end lost 3 bases, the J end lost 0 bases, and 19 bases lay between the germline ends. The CDR3 here is CASSAGGTGLSSYNSPLHF. CDR3 bases: TGTGCCAGCAGCGCCGGAGGGACGGGACTTAGCTCCTATAATTCACCCCTCCACTTT.

The rearrangement joins TRBV28 to TRBJ2-5; D is ambiguous. The CDR3 runs to 10 residues. From germline, CDR1 is MDHEN and CDR2 SYDVKM. Trimming took 8 bases from V and 5 from J, leaving 6 bases between them. In DNA form, the CDR3 reads TGTGCCAGCCAGAGGGAGACCCAGTACTTC. Encoded protein: CASQRETQYF.

The chain has TRBV10-3 and TRBJ1-5; 9 bases map to TRBD1. Germline CDR1 is ENHRY and CDR2 is SYGVKD. The CDR3 consists of 16 residues. V lost 4 bases and J lost 3; bases outside the gene matches: 7. The DNA of the CDR3 is TGTGCCATCAGTGGGGCCCGGGACAGGGTCAATCAGCCCCAGCATTTT. It yields the protein CAISGARDRVNQPQHF.

The chain couples TRBV6-2 or TRBV6-3 to TRBJ2-1, with D perhaps given as TRBD1 or TRBD2 (5 bases each). The CDR3 sequence is 20 residues long. The V and J ends lost 0 bases and 6 bases respectively, with 27 bases between them. Germline V CDR1 and CDR2: MNHEY, SVGEGT. CDR3 nucleotide sequence: TGTGCCAGCAGTTACTCGACGGACCCACGTCTAGGTGAGAGGGGCAATGAGCAGTTCTTC. Its protein is CASSYSTDPRLGERGNEQFF.

This clonotype has just a few counts. This rearrangement joins TRBV13 to TRBJ1-2, with TRBD1 as a possible D gene (5 bases). The CDR3 has 13 residues. V was trimmed by 6 bases and J by 6 bases, leaving 14 bases between them. Germline CDR1 and CDR2: PRHDT and FYEKMQ (reference sequence). CDR3 loop: CASSGQGRNGYTF. Here the CDR3 DNA reads TGTGCCAGCAGTGGGCAGGGAAGGAATGGCTACACCTTC.

The chain links TRBV6-2 or TRBV6-3 to TRBJ2-2, with D unclear. There are 17 residues in the CDR3. V lost 2 bases, J lost 4 bases, and 17 bases lay in between. Germline V lookup: CDR1 MNHEY, CDR2 SVGEGT. In DNA form, the CDR3 reads TGTGCCAGCAGTTACAGGTCTGCAGGACGTGGCACCGGGGAGCTGTTTTTT. Its translation: CASSYRSAGRGTGELFF.

This chain uses TRBV5-5 with TRBJ1-2; tentatively, D is TRBD1 (6 bases). Germline CDR1 reads SGHKS; CDR2 reads YYEKEE (reference sequence). V was shortened by 3 bases and J by 3 bases, with 12 bases between the two germline ends. This CDR3 comprises 14 residues. CDR3 DNA sequence: TGTGCCAGCAGCTGGGACATTTCCTACTATGGCTACACCTTC. It specifies CASSWDISYYGYTF.

There are a few counts of this clonotype. The rearrangement joins TRBV9 to TRBJ2-1; D ambiguous. The CDR3 is 12 amino acids. V dropped 0 bases and J dropped 5 bases, with 3 bases sitting between them. Germline V CDR1 and CDR2: SGDLS, YYNGEE. The CDR3 DNA reads TGTGCCAGCAGCGTAGTCAACAATGAGCAGTTCTTC. Translating it yields CASSVVNNEQFF.

This clonotype turned up a few times. V gene TRBV5-4 combines with J gene TRBJ2-5; D unclear. The germline V gene has CDR1 SGHNT and CDR2 YYREEE (reference sequence). The ends were cut back, 1 base at V and 5 bases at J, with 9 bases in the middle. The CDR3 totals 13 residues. The CDR3 DNA sequence: TGTGCCAGCAGCTTGACCGTCCTGGAGACCCAGTACTTC. This sequence encodes CASSLTVLETQYF.

The V and J genes are TRBV25-1 and TRBJ1-2; 8 nucleotides align to TRBD1. In germline, CDR1 is MGHDK, CDR2 SYGVNS. V shed 1 base, J shed 8 bases, and the junction held 12 bases outside the gene matches. This CDR3 comprises 16 residues. The CDR3 region is CASSESLLGQGVGYTF. CDR3 DNA: TGTGCCAGCAGTGAATCCCTTCTCGGACAGGGTGTGGGCTACACCTTC.

The rearrangement uses TRBV5-5 and TRBJ1-5, with D tentatively TRBD1 (5 bases). This CDR3 comprises 14 residues. Germline loops: CDR1 SGHKS, CDR2 YYEKEE (reference sequence). The V end lost 1 base, the J end lost 5 bases, and 10 bases lay between the germline ends. The CDR3: CASSLIREDQPQHF. The CDR3 nucleotides are TGTGCCAGCAGCTTGATCAGGGAAGATCAGCCCCAGCATTTT.

This chain links TRBV28 with TRBJ2-7; D call uncertain. The CDR3 is 15 residues long. The V and J ends lost 6 bases and 0 bases respectively, with 15 bases between them. Germline V gives CDR1 MDHEN, CDR2 SYDVKM. CDR3 amino acids: CASSPPSRPSYEQYF. CDR3 DNA: TGTGCCAGCAGCCCCCCCTCTCGACCCTCCTACGAGCAGTACTTC.

The chain links TRBV7-2 to TRBJ1-1; TRBD1 aligns across 7 bases. Germline V gene data show CDR1 as SGHTA and CDR2 as FQGNSA. With 1 base clipped from V and 11 bases from J, the junction kept 7 bases outside the gene matches. The CDR3 sequence is 13 residues long. The CDR3 DNA reads as TGTGCCAGCAGCTTAGGGGGAGACAGGGACGCTTTCTTT. Protein: CASSLGGDRDAFF.